The entry that follows covers one T cell receptor (beta chain) sequence. The data stem from a study of T cells in localized non-small cell lung cancer. Libraries were prepared by immunoSEQ multiplex PCR; TCRdb keeps only in-frame clonotypes and omits some of them. The profile shows about 70,000 clones, less than 90% of them singletons. The germline V gene has CDR1 ENHRY and CDR2 SYGVKD. The V and J ends lost 6 bases and 0 bases respectively, with 8 bases between them. This CDR3 comprises 13 residues. The genes are TRBV10-3 and TRBJ1-1; possible D gene TRBD1, 6 bases. This TCR was sampled from a male donor aged 60 or older with stage III squamous cell lung carcinoma. The sequences come from peripheral blood, collected before any cancer treatment. The CDR3 here is CAISRQVNTEAFF. The DNA for the CDR3 is TGTGCCATCAGCCGACAGGTGAACACTGAAGCTTTCTTT.